This is a list of T cell receptor beta chains from one sample in a study of T cell repertoires in cytomegalovirus infection. MiXCR, applied by TCRdb to the reads, yields one record per CDR3 protein. This table has just under 300,000 distinct CDR3 sequences, around 9.1% appearing once. Input material: PBMCs. All receptors come from a human donor in good health (CMV status not recorded). Some clones in this sample may be carry-over from other donors' samples. The CDR3 runs from the conserved cysteine through the conserved F or W. D genes are given only for firm matches. The listing skips clone size in some rows; elsewhere it reads once, few, many or a size class.

TRBV14	many	TRBJ1-6	.	CASSQEFDNSPLHF	TGTGCCAGCAGCCAAGAGTTTGATAATTCACCCCTCCACTTT
TRBV7-8	many	TRBJ2-6	.	CASSIHDSGANVLTF	TGTGCCAGCAGCATACATGACTCTGGGGCCAACGTCCTGACTTTC
TRBV14	many	TRBJ1-2	.	CASSQLGFNYGYTF	TGTGCCAGCAGCCAACTAGGATTTAACTATGGCTACACCTTC
TRBV10-3	many	TRBJ1-4	.	CAISESGVVLFF	TGTGCCATCAGTGAGTCAGGAGTCGTACTGTTTTTT
TRBV7-2	many	TRBJ1-2	.	CASSSSGGSFTYGYTF	TGTGCCAGCAGCTCTTCCGGGGGGTCCTTTACCTATGGCTACACCTTC
TRBV7-2	many	TRBJ1-1	.	CASSLEGQLGFNTEAFF	TGTGCCAGCAGCTTAGAAGGACAATTGGGATTTAATACTGAAGCTTTCTTT
TRBV4-3	many	TRBJ1-2	.	CASSQETTWTPNYGYTF	TGCGCCAGCAGCCAAGAAACCACGTGGACGCCAAACTATGGCTACACCTTC
TRBV19	.	TRBJ2-1	TRBD2	CASQTGGSSYNEQFF	TGTGCCAGCCAGACGGGGGGGAGTTCCTACAATGAGCAGTTCTTC
TRBV7-2	many	TRBJ2-5	TRBD2	CASSSFSGGAQETQYF	TGTGCCAGCAGCTCCTTTAGCGGGGGGGCCCAAGAGACCCAGTACTTC
TRBV12-3/TRBV12-4	many	TRBJ2-1	TRBD2	CASSEPGLTYNEQFF	TGTGCCAGCAGTGAACCGGGACTAACCTACAATGAGCAGTTCTTC
TRBV19	many	TRBJ2-5	.	CASSRTSNSRETQYF	TGTGCCAGTAGTCGGACATCCAATTCAAGGGAGACCCAGTACTTC
TRBV13	many	TRBJ2-3	TRBD1	CASSSRQGFSPSDTQYF	TGTGCCAGCAGCTCCAGACAGGGTTTCTCTCCATCCGATACGCAGTATTTT
TRBV27	few	TRBJ2-7	TRBD2	CASSSPGLSHEQYF	TGTGCCAGCAGTTCTCCGGGACTAAGCCACGAGCAGTACTTC
TRBV25-1	.	TRBJ1-1	TRBD1	CASSELGTGRAFF	TGTGCCAGCAGTGAACTGGGGACAGGACGGGCTTTCTTT
TRBV19	many	TRBJ2-2	.	CASSIDGIANTGELFF	TGTGCCAGTAGTATTGATGGAATAGCGAACACCGGGGAGCTGTTTTTT
TRBV19	many	TRBJ2-5	TRBD2	CASRPGLAGIETQYF	TGTGCCAGTAGACCGGGACTAGCGGGGATAGAGACCCAGTACTTC
TRBV6-2/TRBV6-3	.	TRBJ2-3	.	CASSYFPGVTDTQYF	TGTGCCAGCAGTTACTTTCCGGGGGTCACAGATACGCAGTATTTT
TRBV6-2/TRBV6-3	many	TRBJ1-1	TRBD1	CASSTMRGTGPTEAFF	TGTGCCAGCAGTACCATGCGAGGGACAGGGCCCACTGAAGCTTTCTTT
TRBV28	many	TRBJ2-5	.	CASSFQPREETQYF	TGTGCCAGCAGTTTTCAGCCTAGGGAAGAGACCCAGTACTTC
TRBV14	.	TRBJ1-2	.	CASSPLQGSGYGYTF	TGTGCCAGCAGCCCACTCCAGGGGTCGGGCTATGGCTACACCTTC
TRBV28	many	TRBJ1-5	.	CASSLFRQPQHF	TGTGCCAGCAGTTTATTCCGTCAGCCCCAGCATTTT
TRBV2	few	TRBJ1-1	.	CASDFSGGRSNTEAFF	TGTGCCAGCGACTTCTCCGGGGGGAGGTCGAACACTGAAGCTTTCTTT
TRBV20-1	few	TRBJ1-2	.	CSARGAEVSNYGYTF	TGCAGTGCTAGGGGGGCTGAAGTCTCGAACTATGGCTACACCTTC
TRBV15	many	TRBJ2-7	.	CATSTDDKGKYF	TGTGCCACCAGCACCGATGACAAGGGGAAGTACTTC
TRBV20-1	few	TRBJ1-1	.	CSARDVGGSSMNTEAFF	TGCAGTGCTAGAGACGTTGGGGGTTCCTCTATGAACACTGAAGCTTTCTTT
TRBV19	many	TRBJ2-1	.	CASSIGNEQFF	TGTGCCAGTAGTATCGGGAATGAGCAGTTCTTC
TRBV25-1	many	TRBJ2-1	.	CASSEVGGLAAEQFF	TGTGCCAGCAGTGAAGTCGGAGGCCTAGCCGCTGAGCAGTTCTTC
TRBV18	.	TRBJ1-1	.	CASSISRGRSTEAFF	TGTGCCAGCTCAATATCGAGGGGAAGGAGCACTGAAGCTTTCTTT
TRBV28	many	TRBJ2-1	.	CASSFRGPGNEQFF	TGTGCCAGCAGTTTCCGGGGCCCTGGCAATGAGCAGTTCTTC
TRBV4-2	many	TRBJ1-2	TRBD1	CASSQTGGREYGYTF	TGTGCCAGCAGCCAAACAGGGGGCCGTGAATATGGCTACACCTTC
TRBV5-1	.	TRBJ2-5	.	CASSLVGTSETQYF	TGCGCCAGCAGCTTGGTGGGGACTTCAGAGACCCAGTACTTC
TRBV28	many	TRBJ2-3	TRBD2	CASTSGGSTDTQYF	TGTGCCAGCACTAGCGGGGGGAGCACAGATACGCAGTATTTT
TRBV5-6	few	TRBJ1-1	.	CASSLVTGVTEAFF	TGTGCCAGCAGCTTGGTCACGGGAGTTACTGAAGCTTTCTTT
TRBV10-3	many	TRBJ2-1	.	CAISEGQRPYNEQFF	TGTGCCATCAGTGAGGGGCAGAGACCCTACAATGAGCAGTTCTTC
TRBV29-1	many	TRBJ2-2	TRBD2	CSVEPAGGTGELFF	TGCAGCGTTGAACCAGCGGGGGGTACCGGGGAGCTGTTTTTT
TRBV15	many	TRBJ1-1	.	CATSRDPRVNTEAFF	TGTGCCACCAGCAGAGATCCGCGGGTGAACACTGAAGCTTTCTTT
TRBV20-1	many	TRBJ2-1	TRBD1	CSARDPSGTGAYNEQFF	TGCAGTGCTAGAGATCCCTCCGGGACAGGGGCTTACAATGAGCAGTTCTTC